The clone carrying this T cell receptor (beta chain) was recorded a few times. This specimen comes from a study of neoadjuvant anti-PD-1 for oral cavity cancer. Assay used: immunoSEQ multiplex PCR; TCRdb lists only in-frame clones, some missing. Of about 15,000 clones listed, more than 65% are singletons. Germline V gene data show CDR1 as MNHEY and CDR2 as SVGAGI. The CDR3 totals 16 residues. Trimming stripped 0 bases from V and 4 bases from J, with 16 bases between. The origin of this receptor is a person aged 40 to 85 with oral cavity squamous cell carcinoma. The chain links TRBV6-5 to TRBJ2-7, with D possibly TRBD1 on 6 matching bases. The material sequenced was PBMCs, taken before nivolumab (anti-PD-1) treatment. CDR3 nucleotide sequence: TGTGCCAGCAGTTACTCCGGCGGGTGGGGGCAATACGAGCAGTACTTC. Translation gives CASSYSGGWGQYEQYF.